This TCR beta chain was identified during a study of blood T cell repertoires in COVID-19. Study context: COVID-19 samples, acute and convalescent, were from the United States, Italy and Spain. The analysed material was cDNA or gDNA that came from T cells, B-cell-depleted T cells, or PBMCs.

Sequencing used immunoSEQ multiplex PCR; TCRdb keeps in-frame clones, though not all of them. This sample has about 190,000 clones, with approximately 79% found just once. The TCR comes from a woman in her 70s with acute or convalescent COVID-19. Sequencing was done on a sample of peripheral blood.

CDR3 protein: CSVELAGVDEQFF. CDR3 in DNA: TGCAGCGTTGAACTAGCGGGAGTAGACGAGCAGTTCTTC. This chain links TRBV29-1 with TRBJ2-1; TRBD2 matches 10 bases. Germline-derived CDR1 and CDR2 are SQVTM and ANQGSEA. This CDR3 has 13 residues. Losses at the gene ends were 2 bases for V and 10 bases for J; bases not matched to a gene: 5.